This passage covers 5 T cell receptor beta chains from one sample sequenced in a study of shared clonotypes between healthy human individuals. Clones were sequenced by immunoSEQ multiplex PCR, and TCRdb holds only the in-frame ones, with some missing. The sample has about 1 million clones, approximately 76% seen once; the top ten hold approximately 1.5%. What was sequenced was memory CD4+ T cells sorted from blood. The subset here: CD45RA-negative fraction. The receptors come from a man between 18 and 29 years old in good health.

The chain has TRBV30 and TRBJ1-2, with D unresolved. V was pared by 4 bases and J by 2 bases, with 11 bases between. This CDR3 region has 13 residues. CDR1 is GTSNPN and CDR2 is SVGIG in the germline V gene (reference sequence). The CDR3 sequence is CAWTHWANYGYTF. CDR3 in DNA: TGTGCCTGGACTCACTGGGCCAACTATGGCTACACCTTC.

The V and J genes are TRBV11-2 and TRBJ2-3; a weak D match, TRBD1 (5 bases). V was clipped by 0 bases and J by 5 bases, with 9 bases between them. The CDR3 contains 14 residues. CDR1 SGHAT and CDR2 FQNNGV come from the germline V gene. Here the CDR3 DNA reads TGTGCCAGCAGCTTAGAGGGGCTGGTAGATACGCAGTATTTT. Encoded protein: CASSLEGLVDTQYF.

As to this clone: At one end, the junction sequence differs from germline, possibly due to a read error. The rearrangement joins TRBV7-8 to TRBJ2-1; TRBD2 agrees at 8 bases. The CDR3 length is 16 residues. The V gene's germline CDR1 is SGHVS and CDR2 FQNEAQ. CDR3: CASGLFGGAIDNEQFF. As DNA, the CDR3 is TGTGCCAGCGGCTTGTTCGGGGGGGCGATTGACAATGAGCAGTTCTTC.

The rearrangement links TRBV7-8 to TRBJ1-2, with unresolved D. CDR3 length: 12 residues. Per germline, CDR1 SGHVS and CDR2 FQNEAQ. The V and J ends lost 6 bases and 4 bases respectively, with 9 bases between them. In DNA form, the CDR3 reads TGTGCCAGCAGGGGGAAGGGCTATGGCTACACCTTC. Encoded protein: CASRGKGYGYTF. Combining the CDR3 with reference TRBV7-8 and TRBJ1-2 gives the whole variable domain GAGVSQSPRYKVAKRGQDVALRCDPISGHVSLFWYQQALGQGPEFLTYFQNEAQLDKSGLPSDRFFAERPEGSVSTLKIQRTQQEDSAVYLCASRGKGYGYTFGSGTRLTVV.

This chain joins TRBV7-8 and TRBJ2-5, with D possibly being TRBD2 (6 bases). This CDR3 has 15 residues. CDR1 is SGHVS, CDR2 FQNEAQ, per germline. The germline V and J ends were trimmed by 1 base and 6 bases, with 15 bases remaining between them. CDR3 bases: TGTGCCAGCAGCTTAGGAGGAACTAGCACGCAGACCCAGTACTTC. It translates to CASSLGGTSTQTQYF.